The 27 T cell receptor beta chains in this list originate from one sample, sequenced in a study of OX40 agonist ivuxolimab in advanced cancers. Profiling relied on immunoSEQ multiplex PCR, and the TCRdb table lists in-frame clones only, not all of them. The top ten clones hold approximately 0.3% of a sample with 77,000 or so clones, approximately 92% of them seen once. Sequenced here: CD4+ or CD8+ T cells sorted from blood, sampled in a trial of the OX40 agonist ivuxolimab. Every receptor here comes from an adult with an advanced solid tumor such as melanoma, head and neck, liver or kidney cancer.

The CDR3 coding sequence is TGCGCCAGCAGCCTCGGACAGGGGGCTACCGGGGAGCTGTTTTTT. Amino acid sequence: CASSLGQGATGELFF. V gene TRBV5-1 combines with J gene TRBJ2-2, with 11 bases lining up with TRBD1. Germline V lookup: CDR1 SGHRS, CDR2 YFSETQ. The CDR3 is 15 amino acids. V shed 4 bases and J 5 bases; nucleotides not matched to a gene: 4.

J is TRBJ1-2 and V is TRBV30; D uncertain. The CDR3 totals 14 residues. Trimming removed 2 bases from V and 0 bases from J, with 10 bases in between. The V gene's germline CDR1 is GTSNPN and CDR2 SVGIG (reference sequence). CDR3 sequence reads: CAWSYRGTNYGYTF. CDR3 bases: TGTGCCTGGAGTTACCGGGGAACTAACTATGGCTACACCTTC.

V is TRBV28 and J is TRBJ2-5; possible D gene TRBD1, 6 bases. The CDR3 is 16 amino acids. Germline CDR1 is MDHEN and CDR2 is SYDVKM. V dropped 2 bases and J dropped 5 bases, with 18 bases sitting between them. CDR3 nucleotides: TGTGCCAGCAGTTTAATGGTGGGGGCAAAAGGGGAGACCCAGTACTTC. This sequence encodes CASSLMVGAKGETQYF.

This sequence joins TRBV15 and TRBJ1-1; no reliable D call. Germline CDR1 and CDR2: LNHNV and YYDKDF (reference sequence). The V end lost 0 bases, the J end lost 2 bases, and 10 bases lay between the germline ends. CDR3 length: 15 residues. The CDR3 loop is CATSRDRQVNTEAFF. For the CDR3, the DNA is TGTGCCACCAGCAGAGATCGCCAGGTCAACACTGAAGCTTTCTTT.

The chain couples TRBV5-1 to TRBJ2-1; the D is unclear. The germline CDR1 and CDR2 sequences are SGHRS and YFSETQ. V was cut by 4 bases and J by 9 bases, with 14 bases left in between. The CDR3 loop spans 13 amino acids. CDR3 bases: TGCGCCAGCAGCCTCGACGGGTCGGGTGAGCAGTTCTTC. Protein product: CASSLDGSGEQFF.

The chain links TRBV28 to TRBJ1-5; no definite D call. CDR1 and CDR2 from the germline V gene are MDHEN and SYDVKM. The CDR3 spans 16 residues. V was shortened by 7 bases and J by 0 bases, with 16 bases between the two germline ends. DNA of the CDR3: TGTGCCAGCACCCCCTACGGCATTGTTAGCAATCAGCCCCAGCATTTT. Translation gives CASTPYGIVSNQPQHF.

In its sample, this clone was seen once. The CDR3 nucleotides are TGTGCCAGCTCACCACCAGGTAGAACTGAAGCTTTCTTT. Its protein is CASSPPGRTEAFF. This rearrangement joins TRBV18 to TRBJ1-1; D call uncertain. Trimming removed 0 bases at V and 5 bases at J, with 7 bases between. The CDR3 spans 13 residues. CDR1 and CDR2 from the germline V gene are KGHSH and LQKENI.

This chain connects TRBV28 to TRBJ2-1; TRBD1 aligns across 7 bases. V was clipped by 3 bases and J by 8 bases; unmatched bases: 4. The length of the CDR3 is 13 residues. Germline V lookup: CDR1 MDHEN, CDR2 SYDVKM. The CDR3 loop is CASSFRDSYEQFF. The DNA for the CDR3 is TGTGCCAGCAGTTTTAGGGACAGCTATGAGCAGTTCTTC.

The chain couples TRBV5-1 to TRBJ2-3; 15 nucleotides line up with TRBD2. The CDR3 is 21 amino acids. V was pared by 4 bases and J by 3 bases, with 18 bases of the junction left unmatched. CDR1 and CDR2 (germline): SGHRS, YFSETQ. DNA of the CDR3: TGCGCCAGCAGCCCTCCCTACATGGGACTAGCGGGAGGCAAGGGAACAGATACGCAGTATTTT. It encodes CASSPPYMGLAGGKGTDTQYF.

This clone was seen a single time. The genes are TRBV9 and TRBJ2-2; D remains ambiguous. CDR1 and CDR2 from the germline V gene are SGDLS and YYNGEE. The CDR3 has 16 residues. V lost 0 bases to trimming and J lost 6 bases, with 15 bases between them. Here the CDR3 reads CASSVAFSEVAGELFF. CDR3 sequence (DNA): TGTGCCAGCAGCGTAGCCTTTAGTGAGGTGGCCGGGGAGCTGTTTTTT.

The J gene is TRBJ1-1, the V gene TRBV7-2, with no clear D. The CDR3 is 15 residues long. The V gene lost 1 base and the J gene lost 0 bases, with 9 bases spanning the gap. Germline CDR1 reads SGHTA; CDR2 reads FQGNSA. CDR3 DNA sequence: TGTGCCAGCAGCTTAGAACCAACTATGAACACTGAAGCTTTCTTT. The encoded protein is CASSLEPTMNTEAFF.

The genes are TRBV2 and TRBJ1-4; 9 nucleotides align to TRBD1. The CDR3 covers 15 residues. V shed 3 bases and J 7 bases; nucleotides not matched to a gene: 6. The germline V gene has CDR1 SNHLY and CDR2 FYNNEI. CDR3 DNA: TGTGCCAGCAGTGAGTTACAGGGGGCTGGTGAAAAACTGTTTTTT. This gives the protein CASSELQGAGEKLFF.

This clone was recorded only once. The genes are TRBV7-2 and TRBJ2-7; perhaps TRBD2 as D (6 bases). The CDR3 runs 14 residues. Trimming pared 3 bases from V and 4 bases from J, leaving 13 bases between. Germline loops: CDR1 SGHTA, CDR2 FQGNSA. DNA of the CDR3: TGTGCCAGCAGCTTTACGACTAGTACGTACGAGCAGTACTTC. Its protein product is CASSFTTSTYEQYF.

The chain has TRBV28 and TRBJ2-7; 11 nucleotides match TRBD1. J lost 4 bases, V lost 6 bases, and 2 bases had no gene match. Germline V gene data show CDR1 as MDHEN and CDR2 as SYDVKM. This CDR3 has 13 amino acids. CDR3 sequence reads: CASSGTGGYEQYF. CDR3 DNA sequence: TGTGCCAGCAGCGGGACAGGGGGGTACGAGCAGTACTTC.

CDR3 amino acids: CASSQVEYNEQFF. CDR3 DNA: TGCGCCAGCAGCCAAGTCGAATACAATGAGCAGTTCTTC. The V and J genes are TRBV4-1 and TRBJ2-1; D is unresolved. Germline V gives CDR1 MGHRA, CDR2 YSYEKL. This CDR3 region has 13 residues. V shed 1 base and J shed 4 bases, with 5 bases lying between them.

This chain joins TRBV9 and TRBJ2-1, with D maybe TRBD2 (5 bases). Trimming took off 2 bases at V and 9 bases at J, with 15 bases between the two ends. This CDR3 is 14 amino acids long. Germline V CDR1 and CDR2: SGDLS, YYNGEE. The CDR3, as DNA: TGTGCCAGCAGCGTCGGACTTCCGTTTGGTGAGCAGTTCTTC. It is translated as CASSVGLPFGEQFF.

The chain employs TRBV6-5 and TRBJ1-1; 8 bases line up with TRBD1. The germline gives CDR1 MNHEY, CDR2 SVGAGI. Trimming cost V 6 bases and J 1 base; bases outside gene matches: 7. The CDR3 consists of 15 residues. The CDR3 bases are TGTGCCAGCAGCCGACAGGGGCGGGGGAACACTGAAGCTTTCTTT. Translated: CASSRQGRGNTEAFF.

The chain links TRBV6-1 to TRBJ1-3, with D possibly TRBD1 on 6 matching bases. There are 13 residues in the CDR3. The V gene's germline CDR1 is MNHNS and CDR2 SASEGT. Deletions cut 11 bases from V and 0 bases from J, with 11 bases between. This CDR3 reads CAGGQSSGNTIYF. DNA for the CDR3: TGTGCCGGGGGCCAAAGCTCTGGAAACACCATATATTTT.

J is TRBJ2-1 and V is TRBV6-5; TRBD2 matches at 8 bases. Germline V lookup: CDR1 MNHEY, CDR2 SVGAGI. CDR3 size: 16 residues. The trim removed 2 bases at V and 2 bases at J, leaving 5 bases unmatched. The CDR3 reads CASSYESGSPYNEQFF. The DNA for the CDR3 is TGTGCCAGCAGTTACGAAAGCGGGAGTCCCTACAATGAGCAGTTCTTC.

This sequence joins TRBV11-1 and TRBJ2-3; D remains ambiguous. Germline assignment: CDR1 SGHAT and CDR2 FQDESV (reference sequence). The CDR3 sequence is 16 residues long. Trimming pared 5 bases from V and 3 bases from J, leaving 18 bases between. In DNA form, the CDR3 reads TGTGCCAGCAGCGTGAGAAATCCAGCGAAGACAGATACGCAGTATTTT. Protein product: CASSVRNPAKTDTQYF.

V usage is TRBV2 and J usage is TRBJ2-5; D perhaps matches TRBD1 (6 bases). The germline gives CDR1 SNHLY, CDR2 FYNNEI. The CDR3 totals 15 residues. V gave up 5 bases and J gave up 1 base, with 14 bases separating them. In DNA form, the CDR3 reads TGTGCCAGCAGTTTCCGGGACACCTTCCAAGAGACCCAGTACTTC. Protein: CASSFRDTFQETQYF.

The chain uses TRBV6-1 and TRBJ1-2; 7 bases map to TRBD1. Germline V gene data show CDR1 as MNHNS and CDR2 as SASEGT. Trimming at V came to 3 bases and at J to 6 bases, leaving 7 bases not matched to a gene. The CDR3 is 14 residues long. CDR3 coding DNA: TGTGCCAGCAGTGAGTCGACAGGGCCCCATGGCTACACCTTC. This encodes CASSESTGPHGYTF.

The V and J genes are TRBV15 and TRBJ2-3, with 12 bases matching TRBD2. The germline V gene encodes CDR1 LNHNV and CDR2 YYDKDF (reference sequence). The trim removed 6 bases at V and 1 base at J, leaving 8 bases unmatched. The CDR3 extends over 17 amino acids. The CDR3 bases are TGTGCCACCAGTCAGAAGGGACTAGCGGGTCGCACAGATACGCAGTATTTT. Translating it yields CATSQKGLAGRTDTQYF.

CDR3 region: CSVVTPDGEKLFF. The CDR3 DNA is TGCAGCGTTGTTACACCCGACGGTGAAAAACTGTTTTTT. The chain joins TRBV29-1 to TRBJ1-4, with D unresolved. V lost 4 bases and J lost 7, with 13 bases in between. The CDR3 is 13 amino acids. The V gene's germline CDR1 is SQVTM and CDR2 ANQGSEA.

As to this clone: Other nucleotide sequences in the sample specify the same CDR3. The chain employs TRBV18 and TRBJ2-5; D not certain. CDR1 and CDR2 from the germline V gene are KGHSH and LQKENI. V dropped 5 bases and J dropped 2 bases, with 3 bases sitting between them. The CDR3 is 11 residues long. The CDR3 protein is CASSSQETQYF. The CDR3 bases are TGTGCCAGCTCATCACAAGAGACCCAGTACTTC.

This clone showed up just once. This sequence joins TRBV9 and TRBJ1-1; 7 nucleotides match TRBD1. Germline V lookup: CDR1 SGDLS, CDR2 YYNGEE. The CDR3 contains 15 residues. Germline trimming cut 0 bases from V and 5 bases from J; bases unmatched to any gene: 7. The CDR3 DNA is TGTGCCAGCAGCGTAGCCCCAGGGGGGGTGACTGAAGCTTTCTTT. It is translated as CASSVAPGGVTEAFF.

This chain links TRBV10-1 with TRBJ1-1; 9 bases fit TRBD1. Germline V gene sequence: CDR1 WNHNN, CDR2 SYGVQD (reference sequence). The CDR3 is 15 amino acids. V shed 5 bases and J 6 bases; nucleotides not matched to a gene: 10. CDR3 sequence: CASSCTGGRPSEAFF. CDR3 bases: TGCGCCAGCAGTTGTACAGGGGGCCGCCCGTCTGAAGCTTTCTTT.